This T cell receptor beta chain was identified during a study of blood T cells in healthy people across ages. Study-wide points: Versus aged donors, long-lived donors had higher diversity and more naive CD4+ cells.

Primed by a sample-barcoded 5' primer and a J-beta primer mix, a second PCR proceeded for 7 to 11 cycles. Each cDNA molecule received a tag from a template-switch adaptor that had 12 random nucleotides. TCRdb redid the calling of the 5' RACE reads with MiXCR, one entry per CDR3 protein. Of around 1,900,000 distinct CDR3 sequences in the sample, approximately 40% are singletons; the top ten hold more than 20%. The CDR3 sequence is 12 residues long. Per the germline V gene, CDR1 is SGHTA and CDR2 is FQGNSA. V was pared by 6 bases and J by 6 bases, with 6 bases between. Concerning this clonotype itself: Its specificity is not known.

The source material was blood. The rearrangement uses TRBV7-2 and TRBJ1-6; D call uncertain. This TCR derives from a human donor in good health. CDR3: CASRPTNSPLHF. The CDR3 bases are TGTGCCAGCAGGCCGACTAATTCACCCCTCCACTTT.